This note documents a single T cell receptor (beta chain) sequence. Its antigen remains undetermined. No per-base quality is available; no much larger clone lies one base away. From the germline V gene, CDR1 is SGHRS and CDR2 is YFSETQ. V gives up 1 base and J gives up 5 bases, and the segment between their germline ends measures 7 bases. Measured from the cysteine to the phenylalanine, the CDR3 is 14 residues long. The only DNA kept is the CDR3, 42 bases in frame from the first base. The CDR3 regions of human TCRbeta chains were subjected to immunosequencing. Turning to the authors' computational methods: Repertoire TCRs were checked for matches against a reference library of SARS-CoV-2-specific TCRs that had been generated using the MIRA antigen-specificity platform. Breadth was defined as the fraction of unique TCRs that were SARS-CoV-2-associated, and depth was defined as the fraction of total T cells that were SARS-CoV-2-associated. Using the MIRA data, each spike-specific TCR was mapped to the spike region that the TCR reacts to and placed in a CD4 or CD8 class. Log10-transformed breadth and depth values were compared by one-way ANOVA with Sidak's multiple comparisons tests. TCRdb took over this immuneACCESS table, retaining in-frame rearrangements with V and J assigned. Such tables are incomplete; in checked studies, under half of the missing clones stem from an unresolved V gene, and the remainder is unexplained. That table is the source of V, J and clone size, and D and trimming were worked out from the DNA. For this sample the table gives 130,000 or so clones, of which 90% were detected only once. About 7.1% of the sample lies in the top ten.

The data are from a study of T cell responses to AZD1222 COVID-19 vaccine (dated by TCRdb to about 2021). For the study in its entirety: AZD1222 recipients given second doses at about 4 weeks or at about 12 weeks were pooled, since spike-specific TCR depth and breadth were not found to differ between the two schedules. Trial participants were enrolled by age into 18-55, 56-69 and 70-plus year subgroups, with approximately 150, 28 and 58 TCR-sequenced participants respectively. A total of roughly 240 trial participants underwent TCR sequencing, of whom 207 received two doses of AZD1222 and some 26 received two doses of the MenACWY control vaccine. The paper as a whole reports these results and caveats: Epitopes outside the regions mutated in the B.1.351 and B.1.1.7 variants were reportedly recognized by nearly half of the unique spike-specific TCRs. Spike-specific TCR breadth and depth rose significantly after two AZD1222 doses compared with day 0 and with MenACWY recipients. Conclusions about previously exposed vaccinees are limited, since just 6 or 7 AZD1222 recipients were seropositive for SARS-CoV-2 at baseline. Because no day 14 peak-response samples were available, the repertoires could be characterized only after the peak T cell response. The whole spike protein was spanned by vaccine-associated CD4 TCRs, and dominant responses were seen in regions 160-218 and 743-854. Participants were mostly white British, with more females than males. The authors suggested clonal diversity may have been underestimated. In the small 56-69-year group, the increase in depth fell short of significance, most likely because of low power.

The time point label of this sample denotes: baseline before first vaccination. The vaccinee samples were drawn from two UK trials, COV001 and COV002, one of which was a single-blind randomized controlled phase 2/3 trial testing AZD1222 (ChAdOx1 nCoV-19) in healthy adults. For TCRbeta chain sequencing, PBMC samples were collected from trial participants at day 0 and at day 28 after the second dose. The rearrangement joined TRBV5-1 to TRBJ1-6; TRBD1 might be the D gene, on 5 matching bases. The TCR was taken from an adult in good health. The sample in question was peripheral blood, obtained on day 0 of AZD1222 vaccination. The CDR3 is CASSLSGNNSPLHF. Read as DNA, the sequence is TGCGCCAGCAGCTTGTCAGGGAATAATTCACCCCTCCACTTT.